These 14 T cell receptor beta chains came from one sample sequenced in a study of cytomegalovirus exposure and HLA in healthy donors. Primers included in the PCR were 60 Vbeta and 13 Jbeta primers. The table came from immunoSEQ multiplex PCR; TCRdb's copy has only in-frame clones and leaves some out. The data hold 150,000 to 200,000 clones, with 9.5% to 15% observed a single time. Sequencing input: PBMCs. Receptor source: a man aged 45-60 years in good health and CMV-seropositive.

The gene calls are TRBV5-1 and TRBJ1-4, with 8 bases lining up with TRBD1. The V segment lost 0 bases and the J segment 6 bases; nucleotides outside the gene matches: 7. Germline CDR1 is SGHRS and CDR2 is YFSETQ. This CDR3 has 16 amino acids. DNA for the CDR3: TGCGCCAGCAGCTTGGAGTGGCAGGGGGCTTATGAAAAACTGTTTTTT. Residues: CASSLEWQGAYEKLFF.

The rearrangement joins TRBV7-8 to TRBJ1-1; 7 nucleotides align to TRBD1. From germline, CDR1 is SGHVS and CDR2 FQNEAQ. After removal of 5 bases from V and 6 bases from J, the junction contained 12 bases not matched to a gene. This CDR3 spans 15 amino acids. CDR3: CASSPYRQGGAEAFF. The CDR3 DNA reads TGTGCCAGCAGCCCATACAGACAGGGCGGAGCTGAAGCTTTCTTT.

This clone occurred a few times. V usage is TRBV2 and J usage is TRBJ1-6, with 7 bases matching TRBD1. V lost 2 bases to trimming and J lost 6 bases; unmatched junction nucleotides: 7. The CDR3 contains 16 residues. Germline V gene sequence: CDR1 SNHLY, CDR2 FYNNEI. The CDR3 loop is CASSESQGKFNSPLHF. DNA for the CDR3: TGTGCCAGCAGTGAATCACAGGGGAAGTTTAATTCACCCCTCCACTTT.

The sample holds a few counts of this clone. The chain uses TRBV4-3 and TRBJ1-1; tentative D call: TRBD1 (5 bases). Germline lookup yields CDR1 LGHNA and CDR2 YSLEER. The CDR3 runs to 14 residues. V lost 4 bases to trimming and J lost 3 bases, with 12 bases between them. In DNA, the CDR3 is TGCGCCAGCAGCCGGTTGGGGGGGGACACTGAAGCTTTCTTT. Protein: CASSRLGGDTEAFF.

In this sample, this clone turned up a few times. J is TRBJ1-5 and V is TRBV19; D is ambiguous. Per germline, CDR1 LNHDA and CDR2 SQIVND (reference sequence). CDR3 length equals 13 residues. V dropped 1 base and J dropped 6 bases, with 7 bases sitting between them. The chain's CDR3 is CASSIGGGQPQHF. The CDR3 DNA reads as TGTGCCAGTAGTATAGGAGGCGGTCAGCCCCAGCATTTT.

The DNA for the CDR3 is TGTGCCAGCAGGGCTGGGACAGCCACTTTGGGGACCCAGTACTTC. Protein product: CASRAGTATLGTQYF. V usage is TRBV2 and J usage is TRBJ2-5; 7 bases match TRBD1. The V gene end was trimmed by 6 bases and the J gene end by 7 bases; junction bases not matched to a gene: 14. This CDR3 comprises 15 residues. CDR1 and CDR2 (germline): SNHLY, FYNNEI. The full variable domain, completed using reference TRBV2 and TRBJ2-5, is EPEVTQTPSHQVTQMGQEVILRCVPISNHLYFYWYRQILGQKVEFLVSFYNNEISEKSEIFDDQFSVERPDGSNFTLKIRSTKLEDSAMYFCASRAGTATLGTQYFGPGTRLLVL.

A few counts support this clone. This chain connects TRBV5-6 to TRBJ2-1; TRBD2 aligns across 8 bases. Germline-derived CDR1 and CDR2 are SGHDT and YYEEEE. The length of the CDR3 is 16 residues. With 4 bases clipped from V and 10 bases from J, the junction kept 16 bases outside the gene matches. The CDR3 reads CASSANPGHSGGEQFF. The DNA of the CDR3 is TGTGCCAGCAGCGCTAATCCGGGACACTCGGGAGGGGAGCAGTTCTTC.

V and J are TRBV2 and TRBJ1-5; 7 positions match TRBD1. The germline V gene has CDR1 SNHLY and CDR2 FYNNEI. V gave up 3 bases and J gave up 1 base; unmatched junction bases: 6. The CDR3 length is 16 residues. This CDR3 reads CASSDMYRGSNQPQHF. CDR3 bases: TGTGCCAGCAGTGATATGTACAGGGGAAGCAATCAGCCCCAGCATTTT.

This clone was observed a few times. The CDR3 bases are TGTGCCAGTAGTATAGTCGGGACAGCCACTGAAGCTTTCTTT. The encoded protein is CASSIVGTATEAFF. The rearrangement uses TRBV19 and TRBJ1-1; TRBD1 agrees at 7 bases. Germline V gene sequence: CDR1 LNHDA, CDR2 SQIVND (reference sequence). This CDR3 contains 14 residues. The V segment lost 1 base and the J segment 4 bases; nucleotides outside the gene matches: 3.

This clone was detected only a few times. This chain uses TRBV7-9 with TRBJ2-1; 9 bases fit TRBD1. Trimming cost V 5 bases and J 10 bases; bases outside gene matches: 9. This CDR3 is built from 14 residues. Germline V gene data show CDR1 as SEHNR and CDR2 as FQNEAQ (reference sequence). The CDR3, as DNA: TGTGCCAGCAGCCTTGACAGGGGGATGAGGGAGCAGTTCTTC. Translation: CASSLDRGMREQFF.

The rearrangement links TRBV15 to TRBJ1-5; D is possibly TRBD1 (5 bases). This CDR3 is built from 14 residues. CDR1 is LNHNV, CDR2 YYDKDF, per germline (reference sequence). V dropped 7 bases and J dropped 1 base, with 11 bases sitting between them. The CDR3 is CATTPGGSNQPQHF. The DNA for the CDR3 is TGTGCCACCACCCCGGGGGGGAGCAATCAGCCCCAGCATTTT.

This clone was found a few times. The V call is TRBV7-9, the J call TRBJ2-7; a possible D gene is TRBD2 (5 bases). Germline-derived CDR1 and CDR2 are SEHNR and FQNEAQ (reference sequence). V shed 5 bases and J shed 4 bases, with 12 bases lying between them. CDR3 length: 13 amino acids. The CDR3 region has the DNA TGTGCCAGCAGCCTTAGAGGGATGTACGAGCAGTACTTC. Translating gives CASSLRGMYEQYF.

As regards this clone: Other DNA sequences in this specimen translate into the identical CDR3. V is TRBV6-1 and J is TRBJ1-4; 8 bases match TRBD1. J lost 7 bases, V lost 5 bases, and 9 bases had no gene match. This CDR3 has 15 residues. Germline CDR1 MNHNS, CDR2 SASEGT. This CDR3 reads CASSMAGQGLEKLFF. For the CDR3, the DNA is TGTGCCAGCAGTATGGCCGGACAGGGACTTGAAAAACTGTTTTTT.

In its sample, this clone was seen a few times. The chain carries TRBV28 and TRBJ1-2; D not certain. Germline loops: CDR1 MDHEN, CDR2 SYDVKM. Trimming pared 7 bases from V and 6 bases from J, leaving 9 bases between. The CDR3 runs to 11 residues. The CDR3 DNA follows: TGTGCCAGCACTCGACAAGATGGCTACACCTTC. It specifies CASTRQDGYTF.